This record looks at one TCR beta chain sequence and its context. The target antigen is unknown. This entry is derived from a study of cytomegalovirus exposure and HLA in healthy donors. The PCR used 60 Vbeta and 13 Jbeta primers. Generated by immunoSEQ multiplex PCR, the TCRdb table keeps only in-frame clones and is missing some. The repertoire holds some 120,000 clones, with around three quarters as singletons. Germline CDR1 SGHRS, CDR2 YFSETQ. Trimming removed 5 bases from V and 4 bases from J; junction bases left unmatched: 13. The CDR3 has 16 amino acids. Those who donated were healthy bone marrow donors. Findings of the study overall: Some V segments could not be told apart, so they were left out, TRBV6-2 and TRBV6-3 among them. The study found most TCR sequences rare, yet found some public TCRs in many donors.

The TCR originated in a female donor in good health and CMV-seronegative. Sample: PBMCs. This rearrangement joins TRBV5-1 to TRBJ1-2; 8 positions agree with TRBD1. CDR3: CASSPGQGPYVYGYTF. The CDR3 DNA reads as TGCGCCAGCAGTCCCGGACAGGGCCCTTACGTCTATGGCTACACCTTC.